Below, one T cell receptor (beta chain) is given with its context. The table lists this clonotype with many counts. Its recognized antigen is unknown. Base qualities are not recorded, but no much larger clone differs from it by a single base. Including cysteine and phenylalanine, the CDR3 has 13 amino acids. The entry retains the CDR3 DNA only, 39 bases that are in frame from base 1. V is pruned by 6 bases and J by 6 bases, leaving 7 bases of the junction without a gene match. The TCR beta CDR3 regions were amplified from RNA transcripts. For the first round of RT-PCR on the TCR CDR3, the HTBI primer set was used together with the Qiagen OneStep RT-PCR kit. Libraries were constructed in a second round of multiplex PCR, after which size selection and purification were performed. Paired-end sequencing of the libraries was performed with 100 bp reads on an Illumina HiSeq2000. The authors' pipeline ran thus. SOAPnuke was used to process the raw data, with reads discarded if the reads contained adapters or uncalled bases, had a mean Phred below 15, or lacked an exact constant-primer or identifier match. High-quality paired reads were merged with COPE v1.2.5, and unique nucleotide sequences were defined as clonotypes. MiTCR v1.1 was used to align clonotypes to the IMGT TRBV, TRBD and TRBJ reference segments. Analysis was restricted to V-J combinations with a frequency above 0.0001, which covered about 99% of repertoires. A TCS score was defined as the ratio of F50 (clonal expansion) to E x V (chaos), with BLOSUM62-based TCRdist applied between CDR3 peptides within each V-J. Welch's t-statistics and random forest reduced fewer than 550 V-J features to about 13, which were used in a naive Bayes classifier (R e1071). Thyroid-blood repertoire similarity was quantified with the Morisita-Horn index. TCRdb's own reprocessing of the public reads used fastp at Q25 and MiXCR and kept productive beta chains. Identical CDR3 proteins give one entry, which carries the most common genes and DNA. The V and J calls and clone size are TCRdb's, not the authors'. The sample profile shows around 610,000 distinct CDR3 sequences; approximately 15% of them were found once. Around 4.5% of the sample is held by the ten biggest clonotypes.

The data derive from a study of T cells in Graves' hyperthyroidism and ophthalmopathy (dated by TCRdb to between 2018 and 2021). At the level of the whole study: Peripheral blood was collected at initial diagnosis, before any treatment. The 75 to 100 discovery patients were randomly divided into training and test sets at a 7:3 ratio. Thyroid tissue and blood T-cell repertoires from six or seven Graves' hyperthyroidism patients were also compared in the study. An independent validation cohort of 18 to 20 hyperthyroidism patients and about 15 patients who later progressed to ophthalmopathy tested prospective prediction of ophthalmopathy. To identify distinguishing TCR V-J signatures, a discovery cohort of around 98 patients was used, comprising 43 with Graves' ophthalmopathy and under 60 with stable Graves' hyperthyroidism. Once sampling was done, hyperthyroidism patients were given methimazole at a starting dose of 30 mg daily, whereas ophthalmopathy patients were given high-dose intravenous methylprednisolone. The paper describes TCR Vbeta CDR3 sequencing of 140 or so peripheral blood samples, made up of fewer than 50 ophthalmopathy patients, more than 70 hyperthyroidism patients and roughly 17 progressor patients.

What the research found in general, with its limitations: In validation, progression to ophthalmopathy was predicted by the model with 70.59% sensitivity and 72% to 85% specificity, a median of 6.5 months before onset. A 13 V-J signature model separated ophthalmopathy from stable hyperthyroidism, with approximately 87% sensitivity and approximately 81% specificity in cross-validation and 80%/75% in testing. Sample size was not statistically predetermined, and investigators were not blinded to group allocation. Blood samples also contained most of the expanded thyroid clonotypes (frequency above 0.001), which suggests that blood repertoires may reflect thyroid immune responses.

Ophthalmopathy patients had moderately to severely active disease, Clinical Activity Score of at least 3, NOSPECS grade of at least 4, and duration under 3 months. The study excluded patients with uncontrolled infections, other autoimmune diseases, pregnancy or lactation. Diagnoses relied on clinical symptoms, serum thyroxine and TRAb, thyroid ultrasound and orbital computed tomography. PBMCs were isolated from more than 8 ml of fresh peripheral blood by Ficoll-Paque density gradient centrifugation. Total RNA was extracted using Trizol reagent, and RNA quality was assessed on an Agilent 2100 Bioanalyzer.

Sequencing input: blood. This chain joins TRBV12-3 or TRBV12-4 to TRBJ1-2; TRBD1 fits 7 bases in the junction. The TCR originated in a woman in her thirties or forties with Graves' ophthalmopathy. The DNA sequence is TGTGCCAGCAGCTACAGACAGGGACATGGCTACACCTTC. Translated, this gives CASSYRQGHGYTF.